What follows is one T cell receptor beta chain and its context. The antigen is unknown. The data were taken from a study of T cell repertoires in cytomegalovirus infection. In the study overall: Carrying CMV and the relevant HLA type showed in public TCR beta signatures. Findings of the study overall: Identification of carriers of CMV plus the relevant HLA was achieved through cumulative public TCR beta family frequency. Dominant in the ex vivo response were TCR beta clonotypes restricted by HLA-C and specific for CMV.

TCRdb ran MiXCR on the reads and lists one entry per CDR3 protein. The table shows hundreds of thousands of distinct CDR3 sequences, with about 42% occurring only once. This CDR3 has 15 amino acids. The germline V gene encodes CDR1 SGHVS and CDR2 FNYEAQ. V gave up 1 base and J gave up 9 bases; unmatched junction bases: 7. The chain carries TRBV7-6 and TRBJ2-1; 9 nucleotides align to TRBD2. The origin of this receptor is a human donor in good health (CMV status not recorded). Some clones in this sample may be carry-over from other donors' samples. The sequences come from cultured PBMCs, collected from culture after CMV antigen stimulation. CDR3 bases: TGTGCCAGCAGCTTAGGTGCTAGCGGGATGGGTGAGCAGTTCTTC. Its translation: CASSLGASGMGEQFF.